This T cell receptor (beta chain) originates from a study of blood T cell repertoires in COVID-19. Study at large: The analysed material was cDNA or gDNA that came from T cells, B-cell-depleted T cells, or PBMCs.

Authors' data handling: Reference gene primers were amplified, and this amplification served to estimate nucleated cell counts. Profiled with immunoSEQ multiplex PCR; TCRdb holds only in-frame clones, not every one. V and J calls and clone size are as listed in that table; D and trimming were resolved from the DNA. Of about 200,000 clones in the sample, 82% were seen once. CDR3 size: 16 residues. Germline CDR1 and CDR2: LGHNA and YSLEER. V was trimmed by 1 base and J by 3 bases, leaving 12 bases between them. This rearrangement joins TRBV4-3 to TRBJ2-2; D may be TRBD1 (6 bases). What was sequenced was peripheral blood. This receptor was obtained from a woman aged 80 or over with COVID-19, enrolled during active disease. The DNA for the CDR3 is TGCGCCAGCAGCCAAGGAACGGACAGATACACCGGGGAGCTGTTTTTT. Translating gives CASSQGTDRYTGELFF.